Listed below are T cell receptor beta chains from one sample, sequenced in a study of blood T cell repertoires in COVID-19. The repertoire was sequenced with immunoSEQ multiplex PCR; TCRdb's copy has only in-frame clones and lacks some. The data hold roughly 100,000 clones, with roughly 80% observed a single time. The sample consisted of peripheral blood. These receptors were obtained from a woman in her seventies with acute or convalescent COVID-19. Each CDR3 is given with its conserved first and last residue. A D gene is named only where the DNA matches it firmly. Size is stated for part of the rows, as once, few or many counts, or as a class when the clone is expanded.

>.|TRBV7-2|.|TRBJ1-5
TGTGCCAGCAGCTTAACGGGTGTACAGCCCCAGCATTTT
CASSLTGVQPQHF
>TRBD1|TRBV9|.|TRBJ1-1
TGTGCCAGCAGCGTGACAGGGGGAACGGCTGAAGCTTTCTTT
CASSVTGGTAEAFF
>TRBD1|TRBV6-6|.|TRBJ1-2
TGTGCCAGCAGTCCGGTATGGGGCGACAGGGGGCTAGATGGCTACACCTTC
CASSPVWGDRGLDGYTF
>.|TRBV19|.|TRBJ1-2
TGTGCCAGTAGTATTGGGCCAACCGACTATGGCTACACCTTC
CASSIGPTDYGYTF
>.|TRBV6-5|.|TRBJ1-1
TGTGCCAGCAGTTCCAGGGCATTCACTGAAGCTTTCTTT
CASSSRAFTEAFF
>TRBD2|TRBV19|few|TRBJ2-3
TGTGCCAGTAGTATCGTCGGGGGGAGCACAGATACGCAGTATTTT
CASSIVGGSTDTQYF
>TRBD1|TRBV5-1|.|TRBJ1-6
TGCGCCAGCAGGGACAGGGTGAATTCACCCCTCCACTTT
CASRDRVNSPLHF
>.|TRBV5-5|once|TRBJ2-7
TGTGCCAGCAGCTTGGGACTAGACGAGCAGTACTTC
CASSLGLDEQYF
>TRBD1|TRBV10-3|many|TRBJ1-5
TGTGCCACGGCGGGGACAGTTAATCAGCCCCAGCATTTT
CATAGTVNQPQHF
>.|TRBV6-2/TRBV6-3|few|TRBJ1-5
TGTGCCAGCAGTTACACACAGGGAATTCAGCCCCAGCATTTT
CASSYTQGIQPQHF
>.|TRBV6-5|.|TRBJ1-3
TGTGCCAGCAGGACGACACAGGGAGCTGGAAACACCATATATTTT
CASRTTQGAGNTIYF
>TRBD2|TRBV11-2|once|TRBJ2-5
TGTGCCAGCAGCCTAGGCGGGGGTGAGGAGACCCAGTACTTC
CASSLGGGEETQYF
>TRBD1|TRBV28|.|TRBJ2-7
TGTGCCAGCGACGGGACAGACTCCTACGAGCAGTACTTC
CASDGTDSYEQYF
>.|TRBV5-1|.|TRBJ2-7
TGCGCCAGCAGCTTGGGTAGCCAAACCTACGAGCAGTACTTC
CASSLGSQTYEQYF
>.|TRBV4-1|.|TRBJ1-4
TGCGCCAGCAGGCGGGGGATAGGGCTTAATGAAAAACTGTTTTTT
CASRRGIGLNEKLFF
>TRBD2|TRBV5-5|.|TRBJ2-7
TGTGCCAGCAGCTTGGCGGGACTAGCGGGAGAGAGCAACGAGCAGTACTTC
CASSLAGLAGESNEQYF
>.|TRBV14|.|TRBJ2-7
TGTGCCAGCAGCCAAGTGATAGGGGCCTACGAGCAGTACTTC
CASSQVIGAYEQYF
>.|TRBV6-5|once|TRBJ1-4
TGTGCCAGCAGTCTCAGGCGCTCAACTAATGAAAAACTGTTTTTT
CASSLRRSTNEKLFF
>.|TRBV7-2|.|TRBJ1-5
TGTGCCAGCAGCTTAGGGGCACCGAATCAGCCCCAGCATTTT
CASSLGAPNQPQHF
>TRBD1|TRBV10-3|.|TRBJ1-4
TGTGCCATCAGTCGGACAGGGAATGAAAAACTGTTTTTT
CAISRTGNEKLFF
>.|TRBV5-1|few|TRBJ2-2
TGCGCCAGCAGCTCGTCTACAGGGAATTGGAACACCGGGGAGCTGTTTTTT
CASSSSTGNWNTGELFF
>TRBD1|TRBV5-8|.|TRBJ1-1
TGTGCCAGCAGCTATGGTTTGGGGAGGACAGGGGGCACTGAAGCTTTCTTT
CASSYGLGRTGGTEAFF
>TRBD2|TRBV7-6|once|TRBJ2-7
TGTGCCAGCAGCTCCGGGACTAGCGGGGGAATGGGGGAGCAGTACTTC
CASSSGTSGGMGEQYF
>.|TRBV14|.|TRBJ2-2
TGTGCCAGCAGTACTTACACCGGGGAGCTGTTTTTT
CASSTYTGELFF
>.|TRBV7-2|.|TRBJ2-7
TGTGCCAGCAGCTTAGGGACACAATCCTACGAGCAGTACTTC
CASSLGTQSYEQYF
>.|TRBV3-1/TRBV3-2|few|TRBJ1-2
TGTGCCAGCAGCCCTGGACAAATCGGTTATGGCTACACCTTC
CASSPGQIGYGYTF
>TRBD1|TRBV18|once|TRBJ1-5
TGTGCCAGCTCACAGGGGGCCTCTCAGCCCCAGCATTTT
CASSQGASQPQHF
>.|TRBV6-5|few|TRBJ2-7
TGTGCCAGCAGTTACTCAGCAGGGTACGAGCAGTACTTC
CASSYSAGYEQYF